Listed below are T cell receptor beta chains from one sample, sequenced in a study of esophageal squamous cell carcinoma under preoperative chemotherapy. TCRdb reprocessed the PCR reads via MiXCR and lists one record per CDR3 protein. The table includes 25,000 to 35,000 distinct CDR3 sequences, about half detected once. This specimen was taken from a patient given preoperative chemotherapy. The receptor source for this set is a human donor with esophageal squamous cell carcinoma. The donor label of this sample is uncertain. Both conserved end residues are part of each CDR3. A D gene is named only where the DNA matches it firmly. Rows may omit the clone size; those that give it use once, few, many or a size class.

>TRBV10-2|TRBJ2-4|.|medium-sized
CASTITSWGQNIQYF
TGCGCCAGCACAATAACCTCATGGGGCCAAAACATTCAGTACTTC
>TRBV27|TRBJ2-5|TRBD1|.
CASRRGGGSRAQKTQYF
TGTGCCAGCAGACGAGGGGGCGGTAGCCGCGCCCAAAAGACCCAGTACTTC
>TRBV11-2|TRBJ1-1|.|many
CASSLDRQGTEAFF
TGTGCCAGCAGCTTAGACAGACAAGGGACTGAAGCTTTCTTT
>TRBV7-8|TRBJ2-5|.|few
CASSQHRAGEQYF
TGTGCCAGCAGCCAACACAGGGCTGGGGAGCAGTACTTC
>TRBV7-2|TRBJ2-4|.|.
CGGRRLCATDIQYF
TGTGGCGGCAGGAGGCTGTGTGCCACAGACATTCAGTATTTC
>TRBV19|TRBJ1-1|TRBD1|few
CASSVQGGSTEAFF
TGTGCCAGTAGTGTACAGGGGGGGAGCACTGAAGCTTTCTTT
>TRBV6-2/TRBV6-3|TRBJ2-1|.|many
CASSSPVSSNEQFF
TGTGCCAGCAGTTCCCCCGTCTCAAGCAATGAGCAGTTCTTC
>TRBV7-2|TRBJ2-7|TRBD2|few
CASSLKSGIYEQYF
TGTGCCAGCAGCTTAAAGAGCGGGATATACGAGCAGTACTTC
>TRBV7-2|TRBJ2-3|.|.
CASSLRGRGLTDTQYF
TGTGCCAGCAGCTTAAGGGGTAGGGGCCTCACAGATACGCAGTATTTT
>TRBV7-2|TRBJ2-5|TRBD2|few
CAGGGGGAGGTQYF
TGTGCCGGCGGGGGGGGGGGGGCGGGGGGGACCCAGTACTTC
>TRBV7-9|TRBJ2-4|.|.
CASSLPQLWDKNTQYF
TGTGCCAGCAGCTTACCGCAGCTGTGGGACAAAAACACTCAGTACTTC
>TRBV19|TRBJ1-1|.|few
CASSIFRGQGENTEAFF
TGTGCCAGTAGTATTTTCCGGGGGCAAGGGGAAAACACTGAAGCTTTCTTT
>TRBV6-1|TRBJ2-5|.|few
CASSRGAKRETQYF
TGTGCCAGCAGTAGGGGGGCCAAGAGAGAGACCCAGTACTTC
>TRBV7-2|TRBJ2-3|TRBD2|.
CGSSSGGSEVDTQYF
TGTGGCAGCAGCTCGGGCGGGAGTGAGGTAGACACTCAGTATTTC
>TRBV7-6|TRBJ2-2|.|many
CASGAEYTGELFF
TGTGCCAGCGGCGCGGAGTACACCGGGGAGCTGTTTTTT
>TRBV27|TRBJ2-5|.|many
CASMRTAQETQYF
TGTGCCAGTATGCGGACGGCCCAAGAGACCCAGTACTTC
>TRBV11-3|TRBJ1-4|.|.
CASSLGGGSNEKLFF
TGTGCCAGCAGCTTAGGCGGGGGATCTAATGAAAAACTGTTTTTT
>TRBV7-2|TRBJ2-2|.|medium-sized
CASSYDINTGELFF
TGTGCCAGCAGTTATGACATAAACACCGGGGAGCTGTTTTTT
>TRBV6-1|TRBJ2-3|.|many
CASRSSDTQYF
TGTGCCAGCAGGAGCTCGGATACGCAGTATTTT
>TRBV7-9|TRBJ2-3|.|once
CASSQGGGTVSTGEQYF
TGTGCCAGCAGTCAGGGTGGCGGGACAGTGAGCACAGGGGAGCAGTATTTT
>TRBV25-1|TRBJ2-1|.|.
CASRRGGGSNEQFF
TGTGCCAGCAGGAGGGGGGGCGGGAGTAATGAGCAGTTCTTC
>TRBV19|TRBJ1-2|.|.
CASDSTGRNYGYTF
TGTGCCAGTGATTCGACAGGACGAAACTATGGCTACACCTTC
>TRBV6-1|TRBJ2-7|TRBD2|few
CASTQLAGGGEQYF
TGTGCCAGCACTCAACTAGCGGGAGGGGGCGAGCAGTACTTC
>TRBV5-5|TRBJ2-7|.|many
CASSRYNEQYF
TGTGCCAGCAGCCGGTACAATGAGCAGTACTTC
>TRBV12-3/TRBV12-4|TRBJ1-1|.|few
CASSFRQNTEAFF
TGTGCCAGCAGTTTCAGACAGAACACTGAAGCTTTCTTT
>TRBV27|TRBJ2-2|.|few
CASSKSRVNTGELFF
TGTGCCAGCAGCAAAAGCAGGGTCAACACCGGGGAGCTGTTTTTT
>TRBV12-3/TRBV12-4|TRBJ2-2|.|few
CASSARGAWTGELFF
TGTGCCAGCAGTGCCCGGGGGGCATGGACCGGGGAGCTGTTTTTT
>TRBV7-2|TRBJ2-2|TRBD2|medium-sized
CASSKGLALNTGELFF
TGTGCCAGCAGCAAAGGACTAGCGCTCAACACCGGGGAGCTGTTTTTT
>TRBV11-2|TRBJ1-1|.|.
CASSVSQGAEAFF
TGTGCCAGCAGCGTATCCCAGGGCGCTGAAGCTTTCTTT
>TRBV11-3|TRBJ2-1|.|medium-sized
CASSRTPLWEAFF
TGTGCCAGCAGCCGTACCCCCCTTTGGGAGGCGTTCTTC
>TRBV7-2|TRBJ2-7|TRBD1|few
CASSLNPGQGIDEQYF
TGTGCCAGCAGCTTAAACCCGGGACAGGGTATCGATGAGCAGTACTTC
>TRBV6-5|TRBJ2-1|TRBD2|many
CASSSHTSSGRDNEQFF
TGTGCCAGCAGTTCACACACTTCTAGCGGGAGGGACAATGAGCAGTTCTTC
>TRBV5-4|TRBJ2-1|.|.
CASSLEGGLREQFF
TGTGCCAGCAGTCTGGAGGGGGGCCTTAGGGAGCAGTTCTTC
>TRBV9|TRBJ2-2|TRBD2|.
CASSVAPSGSGTGELFF
TGTGCCAGCAGCGTAGCCCCTAGCGGGAGTGGAACCGGGGAGCTGTTTTTT
>TRBV10-3|TRBJ2-1|.|many
CAIMGVADSYNEQFF
TGTGCCATCATGGGGGTAGCGGACTCCTACAATGAGCAGTTCTTC
>TRBV5-6|TRBJ2-7|TRBD1|.
CASSYRGQGRYEQYF
TGTGCCAGCAGCTACCGCGGACAGGGGAGATACGAGCAGTACTTC
>TRBV11-3|TRBJ2-7|TRBD2|many
CASSSRLNSGRAEIKNYEQYF
TGTGCCAGCAGCTCTCGGTTGAATAGCGGGAGGGCGGAGATCAAAAACTACGAGCAGTACTTC
>TRBV6-1|TRBJ1-3|.|.
CASRDVGSGNTIYF
TGTGCCAGCAGGGACGTGGGCTCTGGAAACACCATATATTTT
>TRBV7-3|TRBJ2-4|.|.
CASSVVPAGRIKDIQYF
TGTGCCAGCAGCGTGGTGCCCGCGGGACGTATCAAAGACATTCAGTACTTC
>TRBV7-2|TRBJ2-5|.|medium-sized
CASSLVGETQYF
TGTGCCAGCAGCTTGGTTGGTGAGACCCAGTACTTC